A selection of T cell receptor beta chains follows, all from one sample in a study of cytomegalovirus exposure and HLA in healthy donors. Here immunoSEQ multiplex PCR was the method, and the copy in TCRdb shows in-frame clones only, minus some. Of approximately 150,000 clones listed, roughly 86% are singletons. The sequenced material came from PBMCs. The receptors derive from a young man in good health and CMV-seropositive. CDR3s include the opening cysteine and the closing phenylalanine or tryptophan. The D gene is left open where the match is weak. Clone size is given for some rows only: seen once, a few or many times, or a class if the clone is expanded.

J,V,D,size,DNA,CDR3
TRBJ2-1,TRBV7-3,TRBD2,NA,TGTGCCAGCAGCTCGGGAGGTTACAATGAGCAGTTCTTC,CASSSGGYNEQFF
TRBJ2-3,TRBV29-1,TRBD2,NA,TGCAGCGTTGGCGGGAGGGCCAGAGATACGCAGTATTTT,CSVGGRARDTQYF
TRBJ1-2,TRBV6-5,NA,NA,TGTGCCAGCAGTCCTATTTCCGGTGGCTACACCTTC,CASSPISGGYTF
TRBJ1-5,TRBV19,NA,few,TGTGCCACCCGTGGGGGGTTTAGCAATCAGCCCCAGCATTTT,CATRGGFSNQPQHF
TRBJ2-1,TRBV7-7,NA,NA,TGTGCTAGCAGTGTGGGGCAGGCGAAAGAGCAGTTCTTC,CASSVGQAKEQFF
TRBJ2-3,TRBV28,NA,NA,TGTGCCAGCAGTTTACCTGTGCGGGGATCAGGGGATACGCAGTATTTT,CASSLPVRGSGDTQYF
TRBJ2-7,TRBV7-9,NA,NA,TGTGCCAGCAGTGCTAGCGAGACAGAGCAGTACTTC,CASSASETEQYF
TRBJ1-5,TRBV27,NA,NA,TGTGCCAGCAGTAACGCGGTGGGGCCCCAGCATTTT,CASSNAVGPQHF
TRBJ2-5,TRBV7-8,NA,NA,TGTGCCAGCACCGAAGGGGTACAAGAGACCCAGTACTTC,CASTEGVQETQYF
TRBJ1-3,TRBV4-3,NA,NA,TGCGCCAGCAGCCAAGATGGCGGGTTTAACACCATATATTTT,CASSQDGGFNTIYF
TRBJ2-1,TRBV11-3,TRBD2,NA,TGTGCCAGCAGCACCGGGACTACCCACAATGAGCAGTTCTTC,CASSTGTTHNEQFF
TRBJ1-5,TRBV7-2,NA,NA,TGTGCCAGCAGCTTAGCCCGTGATCAGCCCCAGCATTTT,CASSLARDQPQHF
TRBJ1-1,TRBV9,NA,NA,TGTGCCAGCAGCCCGAGCCAGCGGCCCGTGAGCACTGAAGCTTTCTTT,CASSPSQRPVSTEAFF
TRBJ2-1,TRBV21-1,NA,NA,TGTGCCAGCAGCAAACCCCCAATCAGGGCCAATGAGCAGTTCTTC,CASSKPPIRANEQFF
TRBJ1-2,TRBV5-6,NA,NA,TGTGCCAGCAGCTTGGTGGTGGGGGCCTATGGCTACACCTTC,CASSLVVGAYGYTF
TRBJ2-1,TRBV5-4,NA,NA,TGTGCCAGCAGCTCGAGCGGTGAGCAGTTCTTC,CASSSSGEQFF
TRBJ1-3,TRBV2,TRBD1,NA,TGTGCCAGCCGACAGGGCACGGTGGTCTCTGGAAACACCATATATTTT,CASRQGTVVSGNTIYF
TRBJ2-1,TRBV4-3,NA,NA,TGCGCCAGCAGCCAAGGGGAGGTCCTCCGAGGGGAGCAGTTCTTC,CASSQGEVLRGEQFF
TRBJ1-4,TRBV19,NA,NA,TGTGCCAGTAGTATAGATTTCGGGCAACGGAGGGAAAAACTGTTTTTT,CASSIDFGQRREKLFF
TRBJ2-1,TRBV5-1,NA,NA,TGCGCCAGCACCCTAGGCAATGAGCAGTTCTTC,CASTLGNEQFF
TRBJ2-3,TRBV27,NA,NA,TGTGCCAGCAGTTTAACGTACCGGGATACGCAGTATTTT,CASSLTYRDTQYF
TRBJ2-2,TRBV19,TRBD1,few,TGTGCCAGTAGTATAGACCAACAGGGGAGCGGGGAGCTGTTTTTT,CASSIDQQGSGELFF
TRBJ2-3,TRBV4-3,TRBD1,NA,TGCGCCAGCAGCCGGGGACAGTTTACAGATACGCAGTATTTT,CASSRGQFTDTQYF
TRBJ2-5,TRBV5-4,NA,NA,TGTGCCAGCAGGGCCCTAGAACAAGAGACCCAGTACTTC,CASRALEQETQYF
TRBJ1-1,TRBV9,NA,NA,TGTGCCAGCAGCGTAGCCAGTAACACTGAAGCTTTCTTT,CASSVASNTEAFF
TRBJ2-3,TRBV10-2,TRBD2,NA,TGCGCCAGCACCCCGACTAGCGGGAGAACAGATACGCAGTATTTT,CASTPTSGRTDTQYF
TRBJ1-4,TRBV4-3,TRBD1,NA,TGCGCCAGCAGCCGCTCCATGGACGGGACAGGGAACGAAAAACTGTTTTTT,CASSRSMDGTGNEKLFF
TRBJ2-1,TRBV14,TRBD2,many,TGTGCCAGCAGCGCACTAGCGGGGCTATACAATGAGCAGTTCTTC,CASSALAGLYNEQFF
TRBJ1-2,TRBV5-8,NA,NA,TGTGCCAGCAGCTTGGCGTTCCCAGGGGCTGGTGGCTACACCTTC,CASSLAFPGAGGYTF
TRBJ2-7,TRBV7-9,TRBD2,NA,TGTGCCAGCAGTATAGCGGGGGTAGCCTACGAGCAGTACTTC,CASSIAGVAYEQYF
TRBJ1-2,TRBV27,TRBD1,NA,TGTGCCAGCAGTTTTGGACAGGGCTCAGATGGTGACTATGGCTACACCTTC,CASSFGQGSDGDYGYTF
TRBJ1-2,TRBV29-1,NA,NA,TGCAGCGTTGAAGGTGTAGCCGTAGCCCCGGCCAACTATGGCTACACCTTC,CSVEGVAVAPANYGYTF
TRBJ1-4,TRBV6-1,TRBD1,NA,TGTGCCAGCAGTGTGGGACAGGGAGGCGAAAAACTGTTTTTT,CASSVGQGGEKLFF
TRBJ1-4,TRBV6-5,TRBD1,NA,TGTGCCAGCAGTCCTCGACAGGGTCGGCTGTTTTTT,CASSPRQGRLFF
TRBJ1-2,TRBV14,NA,NA,TGTGCCAGCAGCCGCAACACAGGGCTGGCGGTCTATGGCTACACCTTC,CASSRNTGLAVYGYTF
TRBJ2-1,TRBV5-1,TRBD1,NA,TGCGCCAGCAGCCGGGGGGGGACAGGGGGCTTAAATGAGCAGTTCTTC,CASSRGGTGGLNEQFF
TRBJ2-5,TRBV9,TRBD2,once,TGTGCCAGCAGCCCGCGGACTCAGCGGGGTGAGACCCAGTACTTC,CASSPRTQRGETQYF
TRBJ1-1,TRBV10-3,NA,NA,TGTGCCACCAAACCCCAGGGCATGAACACTGAAGCTTTCTTT,CATKPQGMNTEAFF
TRBJ2-5,TRBV9,NA,once,TGTGCCAGCAGCCCCCCCGGGTTGGAGACCCAGTACTTC,CASSPPGLETQYF
TRBJ1-2,TRBV6-4,TRBD1,NA,TGTGCCAGCAGTGACTCTCCAGGGGGCGCGGGCTACACCTTC,CASSDSPGGAGYTF
TRBJ1-4,TRBV9,NA,once,TGTGCCAGCAGCGTAGAGTGGGGGGTTAATGAAAAACTGTTTTTT,CASSVEWGVNEKLFF
TRBJ2-2,TRBV9,NA,NA,TGTGCCAGCAGCTCAAGACAGGTTACCGGGGAGCTGTTTTTT,CASSSRQVTGELFF
TRBJ1-5,TRBV5-1,TRBD1,NA,TGCGCCAGCAGCCTGGAGGGGGCTCACCAGCCCCAGCATTTT,CASSLEGAHQPQHF
TRBJ1-5,TRBV10-1,NA,NA,TGCGCCAGCCCCTCGGAGGTGCCGGGCAATCAGCCCCAGCATTTT,CASPSEVPGNQPQHF
TRBJ2-3,TRBV7-2,NA,NA,TGTGCCAGCAGCTTTGGAGGGAGTCGTGATACGCAGTATTTT,CASSFGGSRDTQYF
TRBJ1-1,TRBV12-2,NA,NA,TGTGCAAGTCGCTTAGCCAGGCGAGCCTTGAACACTGAAGCTTTCTTT,CASRLARRALNTEAFF
TRBJ2-5,TRBV7-2,TRBD2,NA,TGTGCCAGCAGCTTAGTAGGACTAGCGGGGGAAGAGACCCAGTACTTC,CASSLVGLAGEETQYF
TRBJ1-5,TRBV7-8,TRBD1,NA,TGTGCCAGCAGCTTAGTTGGGACAGGGGGCGATCAGCCCCAGCATTTT,CASSLVGTGGDQPQHF
TRBJ2-3,TRBV5-1,NA,NA,TGCGCCAGCAGCTCCCGGGGTCTCACAGATACGCAGTATTTT,CASSSRGLTDTQYF
TRBJ1-2,TRBV18,NA,NA,TGTGCCAGCTCACTTACTGACAGTCACTATGGCTACACCTTC,CASSLTDSHYGYTF
TRBJ1-5,TRBV30,NA,NA,TGTGCCTGGAGTGAACAGGGCTTTCAGCCCCAGCATTTT,CAWSEQGFQPQHF
TRBJ2-2,TRBV7-7,NA,few,TGTGCTAACTACACCGGGGAGCTGTTTTTT,CANYTGELFF
TRBJ1-2,TRBV18,NA,NA,TGTGCCAGCTCATCTACTAACTATGGCTACACCTTC,CASSSTNYGYTF